The T cell receptor beta chain under discussion was sequenced for a study of control samples from healthy donors and cancer patients (dated by TCRdb to the early 2020s). This clone was found once. No antigen is known for it. Per-base quality was not reported, and no clone a single base away is much larger than it. Preparation of the library involved the immunoSEQ multiplex PCR assay. TCRdb's version of the immuneACCESS table is confined to in-frame rearrangements and falls short of the full clone set. An unresolved V gene accounts for under half of the shortfall where checked; the remainder is of unknown origin. In all, the sample holds 80,000 or so clones, and roughly 94% of those were seen once. Roughly 6.1% of the sample belongs to the ten largest clones. Trimming accounts for 3 bases at V and 1 base at J, while the number of junction bases matched to no gene is 2. Looking up the germline V gene (reference sequence) yields CDR1 SEHNR and CDR2 FQNEAQ. Inclusive of the bounding cysteine and phenylalanine, the CDR3 is 14 residues long. Only the CDR3 DNA is retained, 42 bases long and in frame from the first base.

Rearrangement joined TRBV7-9 to TRBJ1-1; TRBD1 matches 7 bases in the middle. Sequenced sample: blood. The clonotype was recovered from a woman aged 40 to 50 in good health. This receptor has the CDR3 CASSLGQTNTEAFF. DNA sequence: TGTGCCAGCAGCTTGGGACAGACGAACACTGAAGCTTTCTTT. Supplemented by the reference TRBV7-9 and TRBJ1-1 proteins around the CDR3, the complete variable domain is DTGVSQNPRHKITKRGQNVTFRCDPISEHNRLYWYRQTLGQGPEFLTYFQNEAQLEKSRLLSDRFSAERPKGSFSTLEIQRTEQGDSAMYLCASSLGQTNTEAFFGQGTRLTVV.